The present entry profiles one T cell receptor (beta chain) with its context. Its target is unknown. V was shortened by 8 bases and J by 4 bases, with 14 bases between the two germline ends. Germline loops: CDR1 MNHEY, CDR2 SVGAGI. The CDR3 length is 13 residues. These data are taken from a study of cytomegalovirus exposure and HLA in healthy donors. In the study overall: Assignment to the Caucasian-associated ancestry cluster applied to around four fifths of the roughly 420 genotyped donors. Study-wide results and caveats: One later analysis reportedly identified an Asian-associated ancestry cluster that showed fewer N-insertions than the roughly 720-donor mean.

Primers: 60 Vbeta forward and 13 Jbeta reverse. Method: immunoSEQ multiplex PCR; TCRdb's copy keeps in-frame clones and lacks some. Its clone listing holds just over 20,000 clones. The source material was PBMCs. The TCR comes from a man in his 60s in good health and CMV-seropositive. The chain has TRBV6-5 and TRBJ1-1; a possible D gene is TRBD1 (5 bases). The CDR3 nucleotides read TGTGCCAGCGCAGGGCGGTTCAGCACTGAAGCTTTCTTT. Translation: CASAGRFSTEAFF.